This is a list of T cell receptor beta chains from one sample in a study of blood T cell repertoires in COVID-19. TCRdb's table, derived via immunoSEQ multiplex PCR, lists solely in-frame clones and lacks some. This sample carries about 110,000 clones, roughly four fifths of them seen once, and the ten largest clones take just over 4%. Source material: peripheral blood. These receptors were taken from a woman in her 70s with acute or convalescent COVID-19. CDR3s include the opening cysteine and the closing phenylalanine or tryptophan. A D gene is named only where the DNA matches it firmly. Clone size is given for some rows only: seen once, a few or many times, or a class if the clone is expanded.

v_gene	j_gene	d_gene	abundance	CDR3nt	CDR3aa
TRBV11-2	TRBJ1-5	-	-	TGTGCCAGCAGCTTGACTAGAAAGTGGCCCCAGCATTTT	CASSLTRKWPQHF
TRBV30	TRBJ1-6	-	-	TGTGCCTGGAGTTCCCCCGGTTCACCCCTCCACTTT	CAWSSPGSPLHF
TRBV3-1/TRBV3-2	TRBJ1-5	TRBD1	-	TGTGCCAGCAGCCACCGGGACAGTAATCAGCCCCAGCATTTT	CASSHRDSNQPQHF
TRBV10-3	TRBJ2-1	TRBD2	-	TGTGCCATCAGTGAACCAGCGGGAGTGGGGTCCTACAATGAGCAGTTCTTC	CAISEPAGVGSYNEQFF
TRBV5-1	TRBJ1-2	TRBD1	-	TGCGCCAGCAGCTTGGCCGGGACAGAGTCGTACTATGGCTACACCTTC	CASSLAGTESYYGYTF
TRBV7-2	TRBJ2-1	TRBD1	-	TGTGCCAGCAGCTTATTAGGGACAGGGGTCCTCGGTGAGCAGTTCTTC	CASSLLGTGVLGEQFF
TRBV10-3	TRBJ2-5	TRBD2	-	TGTGCCATCAGTGAGTCGAGAGGAGGAGCGGGAGGCCAAGAGACCCAGTACTTC	CAISESRGGAGGQETQYF
TRBV3-1/TRBV3-2	TRBJ2-2	TRBD2	-	TGTGCCAGCAGTCTGCGGGGGGGGGAGCTGTTTTTT	CASSLRGGELFF
TRBV28	TRBJ1-1	-	-	TGTGCCAGCAGTTTTCCGTCGAACACTGAAGCTTTCTTT	CASSFPSNTEAFF
TRBV15	TRBJ2-2	TRBD1	-	TGTGCCACCAGCAGGGACAGGGTGGGTCTCCGGGAGCTGTTTTTT	CATSRDRVGLRELFF
TRBV5-6	TRBJ2-1	TRBD1	-	TGTGCCAGCAGCTTCGGGACAGGAGCCTACAATGAGCAGTTCTTC	CASSFGTGAYNEQFF
TRBV5-1	TRBJ2-2	TRBD1	-	TGCGCCACCCACCCGACAGGGGACACCGGGGAGCTGTTTTTT	CATHPTGDTGELFF
TRBV12-3/TRBV12-4	TRBJ1-5	-	-	TGTGCCAGCCAGGCTGTTAGCAATCAGCCCCAGCATTTT	CASQAVSNQPQHF
TRBV10-1	TRBJ2-3	-	-	TGCGCCAGCAGTCAGCGGTCTTCAGATACGCAGTATTTT	CASSQRSSDTQYF
TRBV4-1	TRBJ2-2	-	-	TGCGCCAGCAGCCCCGTCGGGCGCACAGGCCTTAACACCGGGGAGCTGTTTTTT	CASSPVGRTGLNTGELFF
TRBV30	TRBJ2-3	TRBD2	-	TGTGCCTGGAGTGGGACTAGCGGGAGCACAGATACGCAGTATTTT	CAWSGTSGSTDTQYF
TRBV30	TRBJ2-1	-	few	TGTGCCTGGAGTACCCCGGGTTATGAGCAGTTCTTC	CAWSTPGYEQFF
TRBV7-2	TRBJ1-1	-	-	TGTGCCAGCAGCTTAGAGCTAATGAACACTGAAGCTTTCTTT	CASSLELMNTEAFF
TRBV5-1	TRBJ2-3	TRBD2	-	TGCGCCAGCAGTTACCCTAGCGCACTAGCGGGAGCCCAAGATACGCAGTATTTT	CASSYPSALAGAQDTQYF
TRBV15	TRBJ2-7	TRBD2	-	TGTGCCACCAGCAGAGATTTGCGGGGGTACGAGCAGTACTTC	CATSRDLRGYEQYF
TRBV2	TRBJ1-1	-	-	TGTGCCAGCCGGGCCTCGGAGGGGATGACTGAAGCTTTCTTT	CASRASEGMTEAFF
TRBV6-5	TRBJ1-6	-	-	TGTGCCAGCAGTTATAACAGGGTGCGGAATTCACCCCTCCACTTT	CASSYNRVRNSPLHF
TRBV6-5	TRBJ2-5	TRBD2	-	TGTGCCAGCAGCTGGGGACTAGCGGACCAAGAGACCCAGTACTTC	CASSWGLADQETQYF
TRBV7-4	TRBJ1-5	TRBD1	-	TGTGCCAGCAGCTGCGGGACAGGGGGCCCGGGCAATCAGCCCCAGCATTTT	CASSCGTGGPGNQPQHF
TRBV4-3	TRBJ2-2	-	once	TGCGCCAGCAGCCAAGAACCCGGACGAGCGGGGAACACCGGGGAGCTGTTTTTT	CASSQEPGRAGNTGELFF
TRBV9	TRBJ2-3	-	-	TGTGCCAGCAGCCTAACAGGGAGCACAGATACGCAGTATTTT	CASSLTGSTDTQYF
TRBV19	TRBJ1-3	-	-	TGTGCCAGTAGTATCGGAGCAGAAAGTAACACCATATATTTT	CASSIGAESNTIYF
TRBV19	TRBJ2-5	TRBD2	-	TGTGCCAGTAGTAGAAATAGCGGGGGGAGAGGAGAGACCCAGTACTTC	CASSRNSGGRGETQYF
TRBV7-3	TRBJ2-3	TRBD2	-	TGTGCCAGCAGCCCGGGACTAGCGCCAGATACGCAGTATTTT	CASSPGLAPDTQYF
TRBV4-3	TRBJ1-1	-	-	TGCGCCAGCAGCCAAGATCGAGTCCTGAACACTGAAGCTTTCTTT	CASSQDRVLNTEAFF
TRBV6-2/TRBV6-3	TRBJ2-5	TRBD2	once	TGTGCCAGCAGCCCTACGCGGGGCGGGCGGGGGAGACAAGAGACCCAGTACTTC	CASSPTRGGRGRQETQYF
TRBV6-7	TRBJ1-1	-	-	TGTGCCAGCAGTTACAAAAGTTATGGAGGGACTGAAGCTTTCTTT	CASSYKSYGGTEAFF
TRBV7-8	TRBJ1-2	TRBD1	-	TGTGCCAGCAGCTTAGGTTTAATCGGGACAGGGGCTTATGGCTACACCTTC	CASSLGLIGTGAYGYTF
TRBV5-1	TRBJ1-5	TRBD1	few	TGCGCCAGCAGCCCCGGGACAGGGAATAACAATCAGCCCCAGCATTTT	CASSPGTGNNNQPQHF
TRBV28	TRBJ2-1	TRBD1	-	TGTGCCAGCAGTGGAGCCCAGGGGGCATCCTACAATGAGCAGTTCTTC	CASSGAQGASYNEQFF
TRBV7-3	TRBJ2-1	-	-	TGTGCCAGCAGCCAGGACAACTACAATGAGCAGTTCTTC	CASSQDNYNEQFF
TRBV6-5	TRBJ1-5	TRBD1	few	TGTGCCAGCGACTTGGACAGGAGCAATCAGCCCCAGCATTTT	CASDLDRSNQPQHF
TRBV5-1	TRBJ1-3	-	-	TGCGCCAGCAGCTTTATGGCAGGCCTCTCTGGAAACACCATATATTTT	CASSFMAGLSGNTIYF
TRBV2	TRBJ2-2	-	-	TGTGCCAGCGGGGGCGCGGGCATGAACACCGGGGAGCTGTTTTTT	CASGGAGMNTGELFF
TRBV6-1	TRBJ1-4	TRBD1	-	TGTGCCAGCAGACCAGACAGGGTAGCTAATGAAAAACTGTTTTTT	CASRPDRVANEKLFF